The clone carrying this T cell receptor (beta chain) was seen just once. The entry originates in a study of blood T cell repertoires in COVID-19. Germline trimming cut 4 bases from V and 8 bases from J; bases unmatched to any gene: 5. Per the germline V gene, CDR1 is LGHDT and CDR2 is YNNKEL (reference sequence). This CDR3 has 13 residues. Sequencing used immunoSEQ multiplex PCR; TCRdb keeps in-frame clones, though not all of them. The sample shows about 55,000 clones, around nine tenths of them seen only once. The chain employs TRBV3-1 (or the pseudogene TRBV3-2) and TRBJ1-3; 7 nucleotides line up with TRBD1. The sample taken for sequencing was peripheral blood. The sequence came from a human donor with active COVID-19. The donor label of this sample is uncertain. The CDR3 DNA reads TGTGCCAGCAGCCTACAGGGGACGCACACCATATATTTT. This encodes CASSLQGTHTIYF.